The 5 T cell receptor beta chains listed next were all sequenced from one sample in a study of T cells in Graves' hyperthyroidism and ophthalmopathy. What was amplified from RNA transcripts were TCR beta CDR3 regions. Using the HTBI primer set, a first-round RT-PCR was run on the TCR CDR3. TCRdb re-called the multiplex PCR reads through MiXCR, storing one row per CDR3 protein. Of about 580,000 distinct CDR3 sequences in the sample, approximately 13% were seen once. Specimen: blood. The receptors come from a woman under 40 with Graves' hyperthyroidism that later progressed to Graves' ophthalmopathy.

In its sample, this clonotype was seen many times. The chain uses TRBV6-1 and TRBJ1-5; D is possibly TRBD1 (5 bases). Germline loops: CDR1 MNHNS, CDR2 SASEGT. The CDR3 runs to 14 residues. The V end was cut by 2 bases, the J end by 6 bases, with 11 bases between. CDR3 region: CASSESQGIQPQHF. The CDR3 DNA is TGTGCCAGCAGTGAATCCCAGGGTATTCAGCCCCAGCATTTT.

This clonotype was picked up many times. V is TRBV29-1 and J is TRBJ1-1; unclear D gene. Trimming removed 4 bases from V and 0 bases from J, with 9 bases in between. From germline, CDR1 is SQVTM and CDR2 ANQGSEA. The CDR3 covers 13 residues. This chain's CDR3 is CSVVGRLNTEAFF. The CDR3 bases are TGCAGCGTTGTCGGGAGATTGAACACTGAAGCTTTCTTT. The complete variable domain, with remaining parts taken from reference TRBV29-1 and TRBJ1-1, reads SAVISQKPSRDICQRGTSLTIQCQVDSQVTMMFWYRQQPGQSLTLIATANQGSEATYESGFVIDKFPISRPNLTFSTLTVSNMSPEDSSIYLCSVVGRLNTEAFFGQGTRLTVV.

This clonotype came up many times. The V and J genes are TRBV7-2 and TRBJ2-1, with TRBD2 matching over 10 bases. The V and J ends lost 1 base and 6 bases, in that order; junction bases with no gene match: 9. The CDR3 spans 17 residues. CDR1 is SGHTA and CDR2 is FQGNSA in the germline V gene. The CDR3 reads CASSLVALASGSNEQFF. The CDR3 DNA sequence: TGTGCCAGCAGCTTAGTAGCCTTGGCTAGCGGGAGCAATGAGCAGTTCTTC.

The CDR3, as DNA: TGCGCCAGCAGCCAGACAGGGGGGACACCCCTCCACTTT. Translation gives CASSQTGGTPLHF. The V and J genes are TRBV4-3 and TRBJ1-6; 9 bases align to TRBD1. V was pared by 3 bases and J by 11 bases, with 2 bases of the junction left unmatched. The CDR3 has 13 residues. Germline CDR1 LGHNA, CDR2 YSLEER.

The sample holds many counts of this clonotype. The CDR3 is CASSLAGQINTEAFF. The CDR3 nucleotides read TGTGCCAGCAGTTTAGCCGGACAGATAAACACTGAAGCTTTCTTT. This rearrangement joins TRBV12-3 or TRBV12-4 to TRBJ1-1, with D possibly TRBD1 on 6 matching bases. The CDR3 spans 15 residues. V was cut by 0 bases and J by 2 bases, with 10 bases left in between.